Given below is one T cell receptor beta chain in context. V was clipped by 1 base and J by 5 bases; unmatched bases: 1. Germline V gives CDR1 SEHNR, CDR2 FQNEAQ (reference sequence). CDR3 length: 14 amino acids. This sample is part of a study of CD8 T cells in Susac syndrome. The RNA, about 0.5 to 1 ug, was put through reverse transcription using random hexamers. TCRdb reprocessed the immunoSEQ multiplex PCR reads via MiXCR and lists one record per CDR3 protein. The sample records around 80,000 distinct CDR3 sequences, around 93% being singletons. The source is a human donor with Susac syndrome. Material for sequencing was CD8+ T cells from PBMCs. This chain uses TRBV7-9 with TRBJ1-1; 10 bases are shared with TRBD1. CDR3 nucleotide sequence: TGTGCCAGCAGCTTAGGGGACAGGGGTACTGAAGCTTTCTTT. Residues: CASSLGDRGTEAFF. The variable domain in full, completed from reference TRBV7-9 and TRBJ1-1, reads DTGVSQNPRHKITKRGQNVTFRCDPISEHNRLYWYRQTLGQGPEFLTYFQNEAQLEKSRLLSDRFSAERPKGSFSTLEIQRTEQGDSAMYLCASSLGDRGTEAFFGQGTRLTVV.